The present TCR beta chain was sequenced within a study of spatial heterogeneity in lung cancer. Study-wide context: There were, on average, more than 9.5 raw-read appearances for each unique TCR and UMI combination.

Germline V CDR1 and CDR2: SEHNR, FQNEAQ (reference sequence). Trimming shortened V by 5 bases and J by 11 bases, and 21 bases separated the two germline ends. The length of the CDR3 is 14 residues. TCRdb reanalysed the 5' RACE reads using MiXCR and keeps one entry per CDR3 protein. The repertoire holds about 48,000 distinct CDR3 sequences, with roughly 5.7% as singletons. This clonotype has a count of ten or more. The sample's time point: sample taken at primary tumor resection. The donor group consisted of roughly 76 patients who had untreated, early-stage non-small cell lung cancer. Whole RNA, which was extracted from tumor, nontumor lung tissue or frozen PBMC, was sequenced without any cell sorting.

The sequences come from PBMCs, collected at surgery. This chain connects TRBV7-9 to TRBJ1-1; TRBD1 might be the D (5 bases). The TCR comes from a male donor with early-stage non-small cell lung cancer. CDR3 sequence (DNA): TGTGCCAGCAGCCCGGTAGGGGTTCGTGTTGAGGCTTTCTTT. Translation gives CASSPVGVRVEAFF. Filled out from reference TRBV7-9 and TRBJ1-1, the complete variable domain reads DTGVSQNPRHKITKRGQNVTFRCDPISEHNRLYWYRQTLGQGPEFLTYFQNEAQLEKSRLLSDRFSAERPKGSFSTLEIQRTEQGDSAMYLCASSPVGVRVEAFFGQGTRLTVV.